This entry is about one TCR beta chain. Its antigen is unknown. The data were obtained in a study of glioma-infiltrating T cells after dendritic cell vaccination. Overall study context: Autologous tumor lysate-pulsed dendritic cell vaccination was given between the early 2000s and the early 2010s. Monocyte-derived dendritic cells, cultured approximately 7 days with IL-4 and GM-CSF, were pulsed with autologous tumor lysate.

Method: immunoSEQ multiplex PCR; TCRdb's copy keeps in-frame clones and lacks some. The sample has about 95,000 clones; approximately 81% are singletons. After removal of 6 bases from V and 8 bases from J, the junction contained 9 bases not matched to a gene. CDR1 and CDR2 from the germline V gene are MNHNY and SVGAGI (reference sequence). The CDR3 runs to 13 residues. Study-wide points: TCR clonality showed no direct relationship with survival.

Sequencing used blood, obtained before dendritic cell vaccination. The source of this sequence is a human donor with glioblastoma. The chain has TRBV6-6 and TRBJ1-2; 7 nucleotides line up with TRBD1. The CDR3 here is CASRTGQRYGYTF. Written as DNA, the CDR3 is TGTGCCAGCAGAACGGGACAGCGATACGGCTACACCTTC.